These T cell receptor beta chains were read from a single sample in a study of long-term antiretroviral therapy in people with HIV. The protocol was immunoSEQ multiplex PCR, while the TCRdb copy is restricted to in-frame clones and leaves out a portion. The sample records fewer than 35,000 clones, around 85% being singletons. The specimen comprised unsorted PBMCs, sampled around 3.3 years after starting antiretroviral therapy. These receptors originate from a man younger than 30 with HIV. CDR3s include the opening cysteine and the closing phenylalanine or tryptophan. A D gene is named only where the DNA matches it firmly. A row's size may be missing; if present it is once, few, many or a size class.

CDR3aa: CASSLGVGWGGTGELFF
CDR3nt: TGTGCCAGTAGCCTAGGGGTCGGATGGGGGGGCACCGGGGAGCTGTTTTTT
abundance: -
j_gene: TRBJ2-2
d_gene: TRBD2
v_gene: TRBV19

CDR3aa: CASSIGTGVILGELFF
CDR3nt: TGTGCCAGTAGTATCGGGACAGGGGTTATCCTCGGGGAGCTGTTTTTT
abundance: -
j_gene: TRBJ2-2
d_gene: TRBD1
v_gene: TRBV19

CDR3aa: CASSSETEGNQPQHF
CDR3nt: TGTGCCAGCAGTTCCGAGACAGAAGGAAATCAGCCCCAGCATTTT
abundance: few
j_gene: TRBJ1-5
d_gene: -
v_gene: TRBV27

CDR3aa: CASSPGGSSYEQYF
CDR3nt: TGCGCCAGCAGCCCCGGTGGGAGCTCCTACGAGCAGTACTTC
abundance: -
j_gene: TRBJ2-7
d_gene: -
v_gene: TRBV5-1

CDR3aa: CASSPGDGVNYGYTF
CDR3nt: TGCGCCAGCAGCCCGGGGGACGGTGTAAACTATGGCTACACCTTC
abundance: -
j_gene: TRBJ1-2
d_gene: -
v_gene: TRBV5-1

CDR3aa: CASSVAPSGPSDTQYF
CDR3nt: TGTGCCAGCAGCGTAGCGCCTAGCGGGCCTTCAGATACGCAGTATTTT
abundance: few
j_gene: TRBJ2-3
d_gene: TRBD2
v_gene: TRBV9

CDR3aa: CASSLRPTAGGNGELFF
CDR3nt: TGTGCCAGCAGCTTAAGACCCACTGCGGGAGGGAACGGGGAGCTGTTTTTT
abundance: -
j_gene: TRBJ2-2
d_gene: TRBD2
v_gene: TRBV7-3

CDR3aa: CATSGRGLDTQYF
CDR3nt: TGTGCCACCTCGGGTCGGGGGTTAGATACGCAGTATTTT
abundance: -
j_gene: TRBJ2-3
d_gene: -
v_gene: TRBV6-5

CDR3aa: CSVARSGSNTGELFF
CDR3nt: TGCAGCGTAGCACGGAGCGGCTCGAACACCGGGGAGCTGTTTTTT
abundance: -
j_gene: TRBJ2-2
d_gene: -
v_gene: TRBV29-1

CDR3aa: CASSVQGLNYGYTF
CDR3nt: TGTGCCAGCAGCGTCCAGGGGCTGAACTATGGCTACACCTTC
abundance: -
j_gene: TRBJ1-2
d_gene: -
v_gene: TRBV9

CDR3aa: CASSLLGTGDRYEQFF
CDR3nt: TGTGCCAGCAGCCTATTGGGGACAGGGGATCGGTATGAGCAGTTCTTC
abundance: -
j_gene: TRBJ2-1
d_gene: TRBD1
v_gene: TRBV9

CDR3aa: CASSYFDGQPQHF
CDR3nt: TGTGCCAGCAGTTATTTCGACGGTCAGCCCCAGCATTTT
abundance: -
j_gene: TRBJ1-5
d_gene: -
v_gene: TRBV6-5

CDR3aa: CAISDSSGRTDTQYF
CDR3nt: TGTGCCATCAGTGATTCTAGCGGACGCACAGATACGCAGTATTTT
abundance: -
j_gene: TRBJ2-3
d_gene: TRBD2
v_gene: TRBV10-3

CDR3aa: CASRFGRSYEQYF
CDR3nt: TGCGCCAGCAGGTTCGGCAGATCCTACGAGCAGTACTTC
abundance: -
j_gene: TRBJ2-7
d_gene: -
v_gene: TRBV5-1

CDR3aa: CASSPWGGLATEQYF
CDR3nt: TGTGCCAGCAGCCCTTGGGGGGGTTTGGCTACCGAGCAGTACTTC
abundance: -
j_gene: TRBJ2-7
d_gene: TRBD2
v_gene: TRBV11-2

CDR3aa: CASSDRGYSNQPQHF
CDR3nt: TGTGCCAGCTCCGACAGGGGTTATAGCAATCAGCCCCAGCATTTT
abundance: -
j_gene: TRBJ1-5
d_gene: TRBD1
v_gene: TRBV2

CDR3aa: CASTLTGAPPETQYF
CDR3nt: TGTGCCAGTACCCTGACAGGGGCGCCGCCAGAGACCCAGTACTTC
abundance: once
j_gene: TRBJ2-5
d_gene: TRBD1
v_gene: TRBV19

CDR3aa: CASSIGIGRETGELFF
CDR3nt: TGTGCCAGTAGTATAGGGATAGGGAGGGAAACCGGGGAGCTGTTTTTT
abundance: -
j_gene: TRBJ2-2
d_gene: TRBD2
v_gene: TRBV19

CDR3aa: CASSLGLAGGAEETQYF
CDR3nt: TGTGCCAGCAGCTTAGGCCTAGCGGGGGGCGCGGAAGAGACCCAGTACTTC
abundance: -
j_gene: TRBJ2-5
d_gene: TRBD2
v_gene: TRBV11-3

CDR3aa: CASSPVERNTEAFF
CDR3nt: TGTGCCAGCAGCCCCGTGGAGAGGAACACTGAAGCTTTCTTT
abundance: -
j_gene: TRBJ1-1
d_gene: -
v_gene: TRBV7-9

CDR3aa: CASRGNLGNEQFF
CDR3nt: TGCGCCAGCAGGGGGAATTTGGGCAATGAGCAGTTCTTC
abundance: once
j_gene: TRBJ2-1
d_gene: -
v_gene: TRBV4-3

CDR3aa: CASSRGQEMNYGYTF
CDR3nt: TGTGCCAGCAGCCGAGGACAGGAGATGAACTATGGCTACACCTTC
abundance: -
j_gene: TRBJ1-2
d_gene: TRBD1
v_gene: TRBV7-9

CDR3aa: CASSYSLRSYEQYF
CDR3nt: TGTGCCAGCAGTTACTCATTGCGGTCCTACGAGCAGTACTTC
abundance: few
j_gene: TRBJ2-7
d_gene: -
v_gene: TRBV6-5

CDR3aa: CASGLETDQFF
CDR3nt: TGTGCTAGTGGTTTAGAGACAGACCAGTTCTTC
abundance: few
j_gene: TRBJ2-1
d_gene: -
v_gene: TRBV12-5

CDR3aa: CATSRPGQGSNQPQHF
CDR3nt: TGTGCCACCAGCAGACCCGGACAGGGGAGCAATCAGCCCCAGCATTTT
abundance: -
j_gene: TRBJ1-5
d_gene: TRBD1
v_gene: TRBV15

CDR3aa: CASSLSGKVDTQYF
CDR3nt: TGTGCCAGCAGCTTGAGCGGGAAAGTGGATACGCAGTATTTT
abundance: -
j_gene: TRBJ2-3
d_gene: TRBD2
v_gene: TRBV7-2

CDR3aa: CASRGGGGEQYF
CDR3nt: TGTGCCAGCAGAGGGGGGGGTGGTGAGCAGTACTTC
abundance: -
j_gene: TRBJ2-7
d_gene: -
v_gene: TRBV7-2

CDR3aa: CASSHTPARAEAFF
CDR3nt: TGCGCCAGCAGCCATACGCCGGCACGCGCTGAAGCTTTCTTT
abundance: -
j_gene: TRBJ1-1
d_gene: -
v_gene: TRBV4-1

CDR3aa: CASSYSGGALHYGYTF
CDR3nt: TGTGCCAGCAGTTACTCGGGTGGCGCCCTTCACTATGGCTACACCTTC
abundance: -
j_gene: TRBJ1-2
d_gene: -
v_gene: TRBV6-5

CDR3aa: CASSELQGRGNQPQHF
CDR3nt: TGTGCCAGCAGTGAATTGCAGGGCCGGGGCAATCAGCCCCAGCATTTT
abundance: few
j_gene: TRBJ1-5
d_gene: -
v_gene: TRBV2

CDR3aa: CASSLGPNYGYTF
CDR3nt: TGTGCCAGCAGCTTGGGACCTAACTATGGCTACACCTTC
abundance: -
j_gene: TRBJ1-2
d_gene: -
v_gene: TRBV5-5

CDR3aa: CASSLARGAPYEQYF
CDR3nt: TGTGCCAGCAGCTTGGCCAGAGGAGCCCCCTACGAGCAGTACTTC
abundance: -
j_gene: TRBJ2-7
d_gene: -
v_gene: TRBV5-6

CDR3aa: CASSVGRTANTGELFF
CDR3nt: TGTGCCAGCAGTGTGGGAAGGACAGCGAACACCGGGGAGCTGTTTTTT
abundance: -
j_gene: TRBJ2-2
d_gene: -
v_gene: TRBV25-1

CDR3aa: CASFTWGPRYEQYF
CDR3nt: TGTGCCAGCTTTACGTGGGGGCCTAGATACGAGCAGTACTTC
abundance: -
j_gene: TRBJ2-7
d_gene: -
v_gene: TRBV28

CDR3aa: CASSDRISSYEQYF
CDR3nt: TGTGCCAGCAGTGACAGGATAAGCTCCTACGAGCAGTACTTC
abundance: once
j_gene: TRBJ2-7
d_gene: -
v_gene: TRBV11-1

CDR3aa: CASSLVRTGENIQYF
CDR3nt: TGTGCCAGCAGCTTAGTGAGGACAGGGGAAAACATTCAGTACTTC
abundance: -
j_gene: TRBJ2-4
d_gene: TRBD1
v_gene: TRBV7-9

CDR3aa: CASSPTGGNQPQHF
CDR3nt: TGTGCCAGTAGCCCGACAGGAGGCAATCAGCCCCAGCATTTT
abundance: -
j_gene: TRBJ1-5
d_gene: -
v_gene: TRBV19

CDR3aa: CASSPWVLGNTGELFF
CDR3nt: TGCGCCAGCAGCCCTTGGGTATTGGGGAACACCGGGGAGCTGTTTTTT
abundance: -
j_gene: TRBJ2-2
d_gene: -
v_gene: TRBV4-3

CDR3aa: CASTNGLALEQYF
CDR3nt: TGTGCCAGCACCAATGGACTAGCGCTCGAGCAGTACTTC
abundance: -
j_gene: TRBJ2-7
d_gene: TRBD2
v_gene: TRBV28

CDR3aa: CASSLGGAGALQWNF
CDR3nt: TGTGCCAGCAGCTTAGGAGGGGCAGGGGCCCTCCAGTGGAACTTC
abundance: once
j_gene: TRBJ2-7
d_gene: -
v_gene: TRBV7-9

CDR3aa: CASRGSDSYNEQFF
CDR3nt: TGTGCCTCCCGGGGTAGTGATTCCTACAATGAGCAGTTCTTC
abundance: -
j_gene: TRBJ2-1
d_gene: -
v_gene: TRBV6-5

CDR3aa: CASKPTAGNYGYTF
CDR3nt: TGTGCCAGCAAACCGACAGCTGGCAACTATGGCTACACCTTC
abundance: -
j_gene: TRBJ1-2
d_gene: -
v_gene: TRBV6-4

CDR3aa: CAIMSGRDAGELFF
CDR3nt: TGTGCCATCATGAGCGGGAGAGACGCCGGGGAGCTGTTTTTT
abundance: -
j_gene: TRBJ2-2
d_gene: TRBD2
v_gene: TRBV10-3

CDR3aa: CASSTDREDNQPQHF
CDR3nt: TGTGCCAGTAGCACCGACAGGGAGGACAATCAGCCCCAGCATTTT
abundance: once
j_gene: TRBJ1-5
d_gene: TRBD1
v_gene: TRBV19

CDR3aa: CASSLGGGRVISGELFF
CDR3nt: TGTGCCAGCAGTTTAGGGGGGGGCAGGGTGATCTCCGGGGAGCTGTTTTTT
abundance: -
j_gene: TRBJ2-2
d_gene: -
v_gene: TRBV27

CDR3aa: CASSLGLSSAITDTQYF
CDR3nt: TGCGCCAGCAGCTTGGGGCTTAGCAGTGCGATCACAGATACGCAGTATTTT
abundance: -
j_gene: TRBJ2-3
d_gene: -
v_gene: TRBV5-1

CDR3aa: CASSLTTGRGDQPQHF
CDR3nt: TGTGCCAGCAGCTTAACTACAGGGCGCGGGGATCAGCCCCAGCATTTT
abundance: -
j_gene: TRBJ1-5
d_gene: -
v_gene: TRBV7-6

CDR3aa: CSVVGGTGGGEQYF
CDR3nt: TGCAGCGTTGTAGGGGGGACAGGGGGCGGCGAGCAGTACTTC
abundance: -
j_gene: TRBJ2-7
d_gene: TRBD1
v_gene: TRBV29-1

CDR3aa: CASSFKGNYGYTF
CDR3nt: TGTGCCAGCAGTTTTAAAGGAAACTATGGCTACACCTTC
abundance: once
j_gene: TRBJ1-2
d_gene: -
v_gene: TRBV27

CDR3aa: CASSVGTASYTEAFF
CDR3nt: TGTGCCAGCAGCGTTGGGACAGCCTCGTACACTGAAGCTTTCTTT
abundance: -
j_gene: TRBJ1-1
d_gene: TRBD1
v_gene: TRBV9

CDR3aa: CATSEGGRGSYEQYF
CDR3nt: TGTGCCACCAGCGAAGGGGGCCGGGGCTCCTACGAGCAGTACTTC
abundance: -
j_gene: TRBJ2-7
d_gene: TRBD1
v_gene: TRBV15

CDR3aa: CASSTSDYEQFF
CDR3nt: TGTGCCAGCAGCACCTCAGACTACGAGCAGTTCTTC
abundance: -
j_gene: TRBJ2-1
d_gene: -
v_gene: TRBV7-9

CDR3aa: CASSLTGFGYTF
CDR3nt: TGTGCCAGCAGTTTGACAGGGTTTGGCTACACCTTC
abundance: -
j_gene: TRBJ1-2
d_gene: TRBD1
v_gene: TRBV6-5

CDR3aa: CASSLERGNTEAFF
CDR3nt: TGCGCCAGCAGCTTGGAAAGGGGAAACACTGAAGCTTTCTTT
abundance: -
j_gene: TRBJ1-1
d_gene: -
v_gene: TRBV5-1

CDR3aa: CASSLPPGLALNEQFF
CDR3nt: TGTGCCAGCAGTTTACCCCCGGGACTAGCGTTAAATGAGCAGTTCTTC
abundance: -
j_gene: TRBJ2-1
d_gene: TRBD2
v_gene: TRBV27

CDR3aa: CSVGGVGVDIYTF
CDR3nt: TGCAGCGTTGGGGGAGTCGGAGTGGATATCTACACCTTC
abundance: -
j_gene: TRBJ1-2
d_gene: -
v_gene: TRBV29-1

CDR3aa: CASSSDRDPYGYTF
CDR3nt: TGTGCCAGCAGTTCCGACAGGGACCCCTATGGCTACACCTTC
abundance: -
j_gene: TRBJ1-2
d_gene: TRBD1
v_gene: TRBV2

CDR3aa: CASSLEAGVDGYTF
CDR3nt: TGCGCCAGCAGCTTGGAGGCAGGGGTAGATGGCTACACCTTC
abundance: once
j_gene: TRBJ1-2
d_gene: -
v_gene: TRBV5-1

CDR3aa: CASSRDPGAANTEAFF
CDR3nt: TGTGCCAGCAGCCGGGACCCAGGGGCGGCGAACACTGAAGCTTTCTTT
abundance: -
j_gene: TRBJ1-1
d_gene: -
v_gene: TRBV7-6

CDR3aa: CASTSRENTEAFF
CDR3nt: TGTGCCAGCACGTCCAGGGAGAACACTGAAGCTTTCTTT
abundance: -
j_gene: TRBJ1-1
d_gene: -
v_gene: TRBV25-1